These T cell receptor beta chains were read from a single sample in a study of vaccination and CD4 T cells after COVID-19. Which antigens these TCRs recognize remains unknown. MiXCR, run by TCRdb on the PCR reads, gives a single entry per CDR3 protein. The top ten hold about 13% of the sample, which has some 16,000 distinct CDR3 sequences, roughly 51% seen once. Sequenced sample: CD4+ T cells from blood, cultured in vitro. The receptors were sampled from a human donor who had recovered from COVID-19. Each CDR3 is given with its conserved first and last residue. Fields, in order: clone size, D gene, J gene, V gene, CDR3 DNA, CDR3 protein. D genes are given only for firm matches. Expanded clones get a size class; other rows say once, few or many, or leave the size out.

abundance: NA; d_gene: NA; j_gene: TRBJ1-5; v_gene: TRBV6-2/TRBV6-3; CDR3nt: TGTGCCAGCAGTCCCGTGAGGCTCGGACAGCCCCAGCATTTT; CDR3aa: CASSPVRLGQPQHF
abundance: NA; d_gene: TRBD2; j_gene: TRBJ2-7; v_gene: TRBV12-3/TRBV12-4; CDR3nt: TGTGCCAGCAGGCATAGCGGGAGGAACTCCTACGAGCAGTACTTC; CDR3aa: CASRHSGRNSYEQYF
abundance: NA; d_gene: NA; j_gene: TRBJ1-2; v_gene: TRBV18; CDR3nt: TGTGCCAGCTCACCACCTCGGGGCGCAGGCTATGGCTACACCTTC; CDR3aa: CASSPPRGAGYGYTF
abundance: few; d_gene: NA; j_gene: TRBJ1-5; v_gene: TRBV20-1; CDR3nt: TGCAGTGCTAGAGATCGTCCGGGTCAGCCCCAGCATTTT; CDR3aa: CSARDRPGQPQHF
abundance: few; d_gene: NA; j_gene: TRBJ1-2; v_gene: TRBV18; CDR3nt: TGTGCCAGCTCACCGGGACAAGACTATGGCTACACCTTC; CDR3aa: CASSPGQDYGYTF
abundance: NA; d_gene: NA; j_gene: TRBJ1-2; v_gene: TRBV19; CDR3nt: TGTGCCAGTAGTACCCCCACGGGGGAACGTAACTATGGCTACACCTTC; CDR3aa: CASSTPTGERNYGYTF
abundance: NA; d_gene: NA; j_gene: TRBJ1-2; v_gene: TRBV6-4; CDR3nt: TGTGCCAGCAGCCGGGCGGAGGGGATTGGTGGCTACACCTTC; CDR3aa: CASSRAEGIGGYTF
abundance: few; d_gene: NA; j_gene: TRBJ1-5; v_gene: TRBV7-2; CDR3nt: TGTGCCAGCAGCTTGGGTCCTGTTGAGCCCCAGCATTTT; CDR3aa: CASSLGPVEPQHF
abundance: NA; d_gene: NA; j_gene: TRBJ1-2; v_gene: TRBV5-1; CDR3nt: TGCGCCAGCAGCTTAGCCGAGGGGGGCGGCTACACCTTC; CDR3aa: CASSLAEGGGYTF
abundance: few; d_gene: NA; j_gene: TRBJ2-5; v_gene: TRBV5-5; CDR3nt: TGTGCCAGCAGCCAGCGGCCAGACCTCCCACGGCCGACCCAGTACTTC; CDR3aa: CASSQRPDLPRPTQYF
abundance: NA; d_gene: TRBD1; j_gene: TRBJ2-7; v_gene: TRBV20-1; CDR3nt: TGCAGTGCTAGGACAGGGGGCTACGAGCAGTACTTC; CDR3aa: CSARTGGYEQYF
abundance: NA; d_gene: TRBD1; j_gene: TRBJ2-7; v_gene: TRBV2; CDR3nt: TGTGCCAGCAGGCCCGGAGACAGGGACCCCCACGAGCAGTACTTC; CDR3aa: CASRPGDRDPHEQYF
abundance: NA; d_gene: NA; j_gene: TRBJ1-5; v_gene: TRBV11-2; CDR3nt: TGTGCCAGCAGCCCGTTGAAAAGCCCTTCCCAGCATTTT; CDR3aa: CASSPLKSPSQHF
abundance: NA; d_gene: NA; j_gene: TRBJ1-1; v_gene: TRBV7-2; CDR3nt: TGTGCCAGCAGCCCGGCCGCCCGACAACCTGAAGCTTTCTTT; CDR3aa: CASSPAARQPEAFF
abundance: NA; d_gene: TRBD1; j_gene: TRBJ1-1; v_gene: TRBV20-1; CDR3nt: TGCAGTGCCCGATACAGGGGGAACACTGAAGCTTTCTTT; CDR3aa: CSARYRGNTEAFF
abundance: NA; d_gene: NA; j_gene: TRBJ1-1; v_gene: TRBV7-3; CDR3nt: TGTGCCAGCAGCTTCAGCAGGGACACTGAAGCTTTCTTT; CDR3aa: CASSFSRDTEAFF
abundance: NA; d_gene: TRBD1; j_gene: TRBJ1-6; v_gene: TRBV5-1; CDR3nt: TGCGCCAGCAGTTACTCGGGACAGGATGATTCACCCCTCCACTTT; CDR3aa: CASSYSGQDDSPLHF
abundance: NA; d_gene: NA; j_gene: TRBJ1-6; v_gene: TRBV19; CDR3nt: TGTGCCAGTAGTCTGCCCGGGGTGGGGACCCTCCACTTT; CDR3aa: CASSLPGVGTLHF
abundance: few; d_gene: TRBD1; j_gene: TRBJ1-1; v_gene: TRBV7-2; CDR3nt: TGTGCCAGCAGCTTGGGACAGGCGAACACTGAAGCTTTCTTT; CDR3aa: CASSLGQANTEAFF
abundance: NA; d_gene: NA; j_gene: TRBJ1-1; v_gene: TRBV19; CDR3nt: TGTGCCAGTAAGTGGTGGGGGAACACTGAAGCTTTCTTT; CDR3aa: CASKWWGNTEAFF
abundance: NA; d_gene: TRBD1; j_gene: TRBJ2-1; v_gene: TRBV9; CDR3nt: TGTGCCAGCAGCGTACAGGGGGCGATCAATGAGCAGTTCTTC; CDR3aa: CASSVQGAINEQFF
abundance: few; d_gene: TRBD1; j_gene: TRBJ1-2; v_gene: TRBV7-3; CDR3nt: TGTGCCAGCAGTCCCGGGACAGGGAGCGAGGACTATGGCTACACCTTC; CDR3aa: CASSPGTGSEDYGYTF
abundance: NA; d_gene: TRBD2; j_gene: TRBJ2-5; v_gene: TRBV20-1; CDR3nt: TGCAGTGCTAGGGGGGGAGGGTACCAAGAGACCCAGTACTTC; CDR3aa: CSARGGGYQETQYF